The entry that follows covers one T cell receptor beta chain sequence. These data come from a study of blood T cell repertoires in COVID-19. The study assigned cohorts using participant-reported clinical history. Original analysis: The authors estimated nucleated cell counts from reference gene primer amplification. Profiled with immunoSEQ multiplex PCR; TCRdb holds only in-frame clones, not every one. That table furnishes V, J and clone size, whereas the DNA furnished D and trimming. The sample lists roughly 250,000 clones; roughly nine tenths were seen once. The sequenced sample was PBMCs or T cells enriched from blood (not recorded which). This receptor was obtained from a human donor in a cohort exposed to, infected with or recovered from COVID-19 (not recorded which). The donor label of this sample is uncertain.

The DNA of the CDR3 is TGTGCCAGCAGCTCCCTAGGGACAGGGTACAATGAGCAGTTCTTC. It yields the protein CASSSLGTGYNEQFF. The V and J genes are TRBV7-3 and TRBJ2-1, with TRBD1 matching over 9 bases. The CDR3 is 15 residues long. Germline CDR1 SGHTA, CDR2 FQGTGA. V lost 4 bases to trimming and J lost 4 bases; unmatched junction nucleotides: 5.